One TCR beta chain is described in this entry. Its target is not known. There are 13 residues in the CDR3. V lost 4 bases and J 5 bases, leaving 11 bases between the germline ends. Per the germline V gene, CDR1 is SGHNT and CDR2 is YYREEE (reference sequence). This entry is derived from a study of graft-versus-host responses after intestinal transplantation. Study background: Recipients got multivisceral, liver-intestinal, or isolated intestinal transplants.

Measured with immunoSEQ multiplex PCR; TCRdb has only the in-frame clones, and not every one. The sample comprises over 10,000 clones, approximately 84% of which are singletons, and 20% to 25% rests with the top ten. Study-level findings and limits: Allografts of one patient group, those with graft-donor T cell macrochimerism, had high graft-versus-host to host-versus-graft clonal ratios.

The TCR comes from a human patient who received an intestinal transplant, so some T cells may come from the graft donor. The rearrangement uses TRBV5-4 and TRBJ2-3; weak D call: TRBD1 (5 bases). The specimen was PBMCs, collected after intestinal transplantation. The CDR3 sequence: CASSPEGVDTQYF. The CDR3 DNA reads as TGTGCCAGCAGCCCCGAAGGGGTAGATACGCAGTATTTT.